The 27 T cell receptor beta chains given below trace back to one sample, sequenced in a study of blood T cell repertoires in COVID-19. Profiled with immunoSEQ multiplex PCR; TCRdb holds only in-frame clones, not every one. The top ten clones hold 0.9% to 1% of a sample with under 300,000 clones, around nine tenths of them seen once. Specimen: peripheral blood. The receptors originated from a woman between 35 and 50 years old who had recovered from COVID-19.

The chain links TRBV10-1 to TRBJ1-1; D is unclear. The CDR3 consists of 14 residues. V lost 11 bases and J lost 4, with 20 bases in between. Germline loops: CDR1 WNHNN, CDR2 SYGVQD (reference sequence). DNA for the CDR3: TGCGCCGGCACGGGTAAGGGCCGGGGCACTGAAGCTTTCTTT. Its protein product is CAGTGKGRGTEAFF.

The chain uses TRBV30 and TRBJ2-7, with D possibly being TRBD2 (6 bases). The CDR3 runs to 13 residues. V was cut by 4 bases and J by 7 bases, with 17 bases left in between. Germline V CDR1 and CDR2: GTSNPN, SVGIG (reference sequence). CDR3 DNA: TGTGCCTGGATGGGGGGAAGAACTGGGGAGCAGTACTTC. This gives the protein CAWMGGRTGEQYF.

This clone occurred once. The chain carries TRBV11-2 and TRBJ1-2; no definite D call. This CDR3 has 15 amino acids. The V end lost 5 bases, the J end lost 3 bases, and 16 bases lay between the germline ends. CDR1 and CDR2 from the germline V gene are SGHAT and FQNNGV. This CDR3 is CASSRPPEGHYGYTF. CDR3 DNA: TGTGCCAGCAGCCGGCCCCCGGAGGGCCACTATGGCTACACCTTC.

V is TRBV7-3 and J is TRBJ2-1, with 8 bases aligning to TRBD1. In germline, CDR1 is SGHTA, CDR2 FQGTGA. The CDR3 is 14 amino acids. V shed 4 bases, J shed 6 bases, and the junction held 5 bases outside the gene matches. CDR3 DNA sequence: TGTGCCAGCAGCTCGCAGGGGGCGGGCAATGAGCAGTTCTTC. Encoded protein: CASSSQGAGNEQFF. Variable domain in full (rest from reference TRBV7-3 and TRBJ2-1): GAGVSQTPSNKVTEKGKYVELRCDPISGHTALYWYRQSLGQGPEFLIYFQGTGAADDSGLPNDRFFAVRPEGSVSTLKIQRTERGDSAVYLCASSSQGAGNEQFFGPGTRLTVL.

This clone came up once. The rearrangement joins TRBV18 to TRBJ2-1; the D is unclear. V lost 1 base, J lost 5 bases, and 9 bases lay in between. The germline CDR1 and CDR2 sequences are KGHSH and LQKENI. The CDR3 loop spans 14 amino acids. CDR3 sequence (DNA): TGTGCCAGCTCACCACGGCAGGCCAACAATGAGCAGTTCTTC. Residues: CASSPRQANNEQFF.

The sample holds a few counts of this clone. The CDR3 loop is CASSLTGGEKLFF. CDR3 nucleotides: TGTGCCAGCAGTTTAACCGGCGGGGAAAAACTGTTTTTT. The rearrangement uses TRBV12-3 or TRBV12-4 and TRBJ1-4; D gene ambiguous. The CDR3 covers 13 residues. The ends were cut back, 2 bases at V and 8 bases at J, with 9 bases in the middle.

This chain joins TRBV7-3 and TRBJ2-5, with D possibly being TRBD2 (6 bases). Trimming removed 5 bases at V and 3 bases at J, with 10 bases between. Germline V CDR1 and CDR2: SGHTA, FQGTGA. The length of the CDR3 is 13 residues. The CDR3 DNA reads TGTGCCAGCAGCACGACTAGGGAAGAGACCCAGTACTTC. Translation gives CASSTTREETQYF.

The V and J genes are TRBV19 and TRBJ2-3, with 13 bases lining up with TRBD2. Germline V gene data show CDR1 as LNHDA and CDR2 as SQIVND (reference sequence). The CDR3 consists of 17 residues. Germline trimming cut 3 bases from V and 0 bases from J; bases unmatched to any gene: 3. The CDR3 reads CASSMGLAGWSTDTQYF. The CDR3 DNA sequence: TGTGCCAGTAGTATGGGACTAGCGGGATGGAGCACAGATACGCAGTATTTT.

The rearrangement joins TRBV6-1 to TRBJ2-2, with TRBD2 as a possible D gene (5 bases). Trimming shortened V by 5 bases and J by 2 bases, and 9 bases separated the two germline ends. The CDR3 has 14 residues. CDR1 MNHNS and CDR2 SASEGT come from the germline V gene. The CDR3 is CASSTPGNTGELFF. The CDR3 DNA is TGTGCCAGCAGTACACCGGGAAACACCGGGGAGCTGTTTTTT.

This rearrangement joins TRBV19 to TRBJ2-5, with 8 bases that match TRBD1. The J segment lost 4 bases and the V segment lost 1 base, leaving 5 bases of the junction unmatched. Germline V lookup: CDR1 LNHDA, CDR2 SQIVND (reference sequence). CDR3 length: 15 residues. The CDR3 DNA reads as TGTGCCAGTAGTATAGGCAGGGGGCCGGTAGAGACCCAGTACTTC. Translating it yields CASSIGRGPVETQYF.

CDR3 in amino acids: CAISGLQGPAFF. The CDR3 nucleotides read TGTGCCATCAGTGGGCTACAGGGGCCAGCTTTCTTT. This chain links TRBV10-3 with TRBJ1-1; 7 bases fit TRBD1. The CDR3 has 12 residues. Trimming at V came to 4 bases and at J to 10 bases, leaving 6 bases not matched to a gene. From germline, CDR1 is ENHRY and CDR2 SYGVKD.

CDR3 coding DNA: TGTGCCATCAGTGAGTTCCCACGGGGGGCCAATTCACCCCTCCACTTT. This codes for CAISEFPRGANSPLHF. The chain joins TRBV10-3 to TRBJ1-6; TRBD1 might be the D (6 bases). Trimming took off 1 base at V and 7 bases at J, with 14 bases between the two ends. Per the germline V gene, CDR1 is ENHRY and CDR2 is SYGVKD. This CDR3 is built from 16 residues.

The chain has TRBV5-1 and TRBJ1-3; D remains unclear. This CDR3 contains 14 residues. V gave up 0 bases and J gave up 0 bases, with 4 bases separating them. Germline CDR1 SGHRS, CDR2 YFSETQ. CDR3 DNA sequence: TGCGCCAGCAGCTTGGACAGCTCTGGAAACACCATATATTTT. It specifies CASSLDSSGNTIYF.

The rearrangement uses TRBV12-5 and TRBJ2-1, with 9 bases matching TRBD2. From germline, CDR1 is LGHNT and CDR2 FRNRAP. The CDR3 extends over 15 amino acids. Trimming took 6 bases from V and 5 from J; bases not matched to a gene: 8. The CDR3 sequence: CASGTLAGPDNEQFF. DNA of the CDR3: TGTGCTAGTGGAACGCTAGCGGGACCTGACAATGAGCAGTTCTTC.

The chain has TRBV7-9 and TRBJ1-4; D call uncertain. The germline V gene has CDR1 SEHNR and CDR2 FQNEAQ (reference sequence). CDR3 length: 14 amino acids. V lost 3 bases to trimming and J lost 8 bases, with 13 bases between them. Here the CDR3 reads CASSFPGVGEKLFF. CDR3 coding DNA: TGTGCCAGCAGCTTCCCGGGAGTTGGGGAAAAACTGTTTTTT.

The chain joins TRBV3-1 (or the pseudogene TRBV3-2) to TRBJ1-2; TRBD1 might be the D (6 bases). The germline CDR1 and CDR2 sequences are LGHDT and YNNKEL (reference sequence). V was pared by 4 bases and J by 2 bases, with 14 bases between. The CDR3 consists of 15 residues. The CDR3 here is CASSPSDRPNYGYTF. CDR3 DNA: TGTGCCAGCAGCCCCTCCGACAGGCCCAACTATGGCTACACCTTC.

CDR3 sequence reads: CASRRGTQSNQPQHF. CDR3 nucleotide sequence: TGTGCCAGCAGGAGGGGGACACAAAGCAATCAGCCCCAGCATTTT. This chain connects TRBV2 to TRBJ1-5; D may be TRBD1 (6 bases). The germline V gene encodes CDR1 SNHLY and CDR2 FYNNEI. The CDR3 contains 15 residues. V was trimmed by 6 bases and J by 1 base, leaving 13 bases between them.

The CDR3 bases are TGTGCCAGCAGCCCCCTAGGGGTCGATGAGCAGTTCTTC. It encodes CASSPLGVDEQFF. V is TRBV3-1 (or the pseudogene TRBV3-2) and J is TRBJ2-1; D may be TRBD1 (5 bases). The CDR3 is 13 residues long. Trimming took off 4 bases at V and 8 bases at J, with 12 bases between the two ends. The germline V gene encodes CDR1 LGHDT and CDR2 YNNKEL (reference sequence).

The chain links TRBV4-3 to TRBJ2-3, with TRBD2 as a possible D gene (5 bases). Trimming removed 1 base at V and 0 bases at J, with 11 bases between. Germline loops: CDR1 LGHNA, CDR2 YSLEER. The CDR3 contains 16 residues. CDR3 coding DNA: TGCGCCAGCAGCCAAGTTTGGACTCCTAGCACAGATACGCAGTATTTT. It yields the protein CASSQVWTPSTDTQYF.

V is TRBV30 and J is TRBJ2-7; D gene uncertain. Germline loops: CDR1 GTSNPN, CDR2 SVGIG (reference sequence). This CDR3 is 14 amino acids long. Trimming stripped 1 base from V and 6 bases from J, with 16 bases between. The CDR3 DNA is TGTGCCTGGAGTGGAAACCGCGATCGGTCCGAGCAGTACTTC. This encodes CAWSGNRDRSEQYF.

The rearrangement uses TRBV5-1 and TRBJ2-3, with no clear D. The CDR3 has 16 amino acids. Germline lookup yields CDR1 SGHRS and CDR2 YFSETQ. Between the trimmed V and J ends, which lost 0 bases and 1 base, there was a span of 12 bases. CDR3 protein: CASSLVPLSRTDTQYF. CDR3 nucleotide sequence: TGCGCCAGCAGCTTGGTTCCCCTCTCCCGCACAGATACGCAGTATTTT.

The gene calls are TRBV9 and TRBJ2-5, with TRBD2 identical over 9 bases. The CDR3 sequence is 14 residues long. Germline lookup yields CDR1 SGDLS and CDR2 YYNGEE. Unmatched junction bases numbered 6, after V lost 4 bases and J lost 5 bases. CDR3 in amino acids: CASSPSSGMETQYF. Here the CDR3 DNA reads TGTGCCAGCAGCCCTTCTAGCGGGATGGAGACCCAGTACTTC.

V is TRBV6-6 and J is TRBJ1-1; D may be TRBD1 (6 bases). Germline loops: CDR1 MNHNY, CDR2 SVGAGI (reference sequence). Trimming cost V 0 bases and J 4 bases, with 15 bases left between them. CDR3 length equals 16 residues. The CDR3, as DNA: TGTGCCAGCAGTTACTCGAGGGGGATTGGGGGCACTGAAGCTTTCTTT. This encodes CASSYSRGIGGTEAFF.

The count of this clone is one. J is TRBJ1-3 and V is TRBV5-4; D is possibly TRBD1 (5 bases). Trimming shortened V by 1 base and J by 4 bases, and 12 bases separated the two germline ends. CDR1 and CDR2 from the germline V gene are SGHNT and YYREEE (reference sequence). The CDR3 covers 15 residues. This CDR3 reads CASSLSPGSGNTIYF. The CDR3 region has the DNA TGTGCCAGCAGCTTGTCCCCAGGGTCAGGAAACACCATATATTTT.

This chain joins TRBV6-5 and TRBJ2-2, with D perhaps TRBD2 (5 bases). V gave up 8 bases and J gave up 5 bases, with 9 bases separating them. Germline V lookup: CDR1 MNHEY, CDR2 SVGAGI. This CDR3 contains 12 residues. The CDR3 nucleotides are TGTGCCAGCGCCCCGGGGACCGGGGAGCTGTTTTTT. It codes for CASAPGTGELFF.

The V call is TRBV5-4, the J call TRBJ2-1; a weak D match, TRBD2 (6 bases). Trimming pared 4 bases from V and 9 bases from J, leaving 17 bases between. CDR3 length: 14 residues. Germline-derived CDR1 and CDR2 are SGHNT and YYREEE (reference sequence). The DNA of the CDR3 is TGTGCCAGCAGCCCCAGACTAGATCGAGGTGAGCAGTTCTTC. Amino acid sequence: CASSPRLDRGEQFF.

This chain joins TRBV7-9 and TRBJ1-2, with TRBD1 matching 7 bases. The trim removed 4 bases at V and 3 bases at J, leaving 5 bases unmatched. This CDR3 contains 14 residues. Germline CDR1 SEHNR, CDR2 FQNEAQ (reference sequence). CDR3 DNA sequence: TGTGCCAGCAGCTCTGAGACAGGGCACTATGGCTACACCTTC. It translates to CASSSETGHYGYTF.